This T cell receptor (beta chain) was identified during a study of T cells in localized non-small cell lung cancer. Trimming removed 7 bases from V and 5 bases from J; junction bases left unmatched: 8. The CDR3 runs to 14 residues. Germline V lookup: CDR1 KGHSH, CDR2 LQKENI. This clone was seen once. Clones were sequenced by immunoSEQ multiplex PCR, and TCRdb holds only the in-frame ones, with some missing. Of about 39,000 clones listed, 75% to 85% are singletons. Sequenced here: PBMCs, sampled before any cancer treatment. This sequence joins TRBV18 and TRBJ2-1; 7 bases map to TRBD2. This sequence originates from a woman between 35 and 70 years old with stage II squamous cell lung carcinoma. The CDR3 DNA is TGTGCCAGCTTCCCCAGCGGGGCAAACAATGAGCAGTTCTTC. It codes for CASFPSGANNEQFF.